This TCR beta chain comes out of a study of cytomegalovirus exposure and HLA in healthy donors. The PCR contained 60 Vbeta and 13 Jbeta primers. Assay: immunoSEQ multiplex PCR; the TCRdb copy retains only in-frame clones and omits some. The sample carries over 100,000 clones, approximately 80% recorded once. The ends lost 4 bases at V and 2 bases at J; junction bases unmatched: 4. From germline, CDR1 is SNHLY and CDR2 FYNNEI. The CDR3 loop spans 14 amino acids. The TCR originated in a female donor in good health and CMV-seronegative. The rearrangement uses TRBV2 and TRBJ2-5; 7 positions agree with TRBD2. Sample: PBMCs. The CDR3 DNA is TGTGCCAGCAGTGCCTCTAGCGGACAAGAGACCCAGTACTTC. It codes for CASSASSGQETQYF. The variable domain in full, with the rest retrieved from reference TRBV2 and TRBJ2-5, is EPEVTQTPSHQVTQMGQEVILRCVPISNHLYFYWYRQILGQKVEFLVSFYNNEISEKSEIFDDQFSVERPDGSNFTLKIRSTKLEDSAMYFCASSASSGQETQYFGPGTRLLVL.